These T cell receptor beta chains were read from a single sample in a study of OX40 agonist ivuxolimab in advanced cancers. The table came from immunoSEQ multiplex PCR; TCRdb's copy has only in-frame clones and leaves some out. The data hold roughly 60,000 clones, with around 86% observed a single time. The sample here was CD4+ or CD8+ T cells sorted from blood, taken in a trial of the OX40 agonist ivuxolimab. Receptor source: an adult with an advanced solid tumor such as melanoma, head and neck, liver or kidney cancer. Both conserved end residues are part of each CDR3. Each record gives: clone size, D gene, J gene, V gene, CDR3 protein, CDR3 DNA. A D gene is named only where the DNA matches it firmly. Rows give clone size only sometimes, using once, few, many, or a class for an expanded clone.

NA | NA | TRBJ2-7 | TRBV19 | CASSISWGGNYEQYF | TGTGCCAGTAGTATTTCTTGGGGCGGGAACTACGAGCAGTACTTC
NA | NA | TRBJ1-5 | TRBV10-3 | CAISPGDGQPQHF | TGTGCCATCAGCCCCGGGGACGGTCAGCCCCAGCATTTT
NA | NA | TRBJ1-2 | TRBV5-1 | CASTRSDYGYTF | TGCGCCAGCACCCGCTCGGACTATGGCTACACCTTC
NA | TRBD1 | TRBJ2-3 | TRBV28 | CASGTGFRAQYF | TGTGCCAGCGGGACAGGGTTTCGCGCGCAGTATTTT
NA | TRBD1 | TRBJ2-5 | TRBV5-1 | CASTQPDRAGETQYF | TGCGCCAGCACTCAGCCGGACAGGGCTGGGGAGACCCAGTACTTC
once | NA | TRBJ1-1 | TRBV5-6 | CASRGTRNTEAFF | TGTGCCAGCAGGGGGACGCGGAACACTGAAGCTTTCTTT
NA | TRBD2 | TRBJ2-3 | TRBV7-8 | CASSLVSGGPHTQYF | TGTGCCAGCAGCTTAGTGTCGGGGGGGCCTCATACGCAGTATTTT
NA | NA | TRBJ2-5 | TRBV7-8 | CASSRYRVGYQETQYF | TGTGCCAGCAGCAGATACAGGGTTGGGTACCAAGAGACCCAGTACTTC
NA | NA | TRBJ2-3 | TRBV11-2 | CASSPLGGVTDTQYF | TGTGCCAGCAGCCCCCTCGGGGGTGTCACAGATACGCAGTATTTT
NA | NA | TRBJ2-3 | TRBV7-2 | CASSLGGTQYF | TGTGCCAGCAGCTTAGGTGGTACGCAGTATTTT
NA | NA | TRBJ1-6 | TRBV2 | CASIPAGGHNSPLHF | TGTGCCAGCATCCCCGCTGGGGGTCATAATTCACCCCTCCACTTT
few | TRBD1 | TRBJ1-6 | TRBV7-2 | CASSLDGTGYNSPLHF | TGTGCCAGCAGCTTAGATGGGACAGGGTATAATTCACCCCTCCACTTT
NA | NA | TRBJ2-7 | TRBV11-2 | CASRQQGPYEQYF | TGTGCCAGCAGACAACAGGGTCCCTACGAGCAGTACTTC
few | NA | TRBJ1-3 | TRBV5-4 | CASSRERGMGKRDSGNTIYF | TGTGCCAGCAGCCGGGAGAGGGGAATGGGTAAACGCGACTCTGGAAACACCATATATTTT
NA | TRBD1 | TRBJ1-2 | TRBV9 | CASSVADRVQVGGYTF | TGTGCCAGCAGCGTAGCGGACAGGGTTCAGGTTGGTGGCTACACCTTC
NA | TRBD2 | TRBJ2-5 | TRBV9 | CASSVGGTSQETQYF | TGTGCCAGCAGCGTAGGGGGGACTAGCCAAGAGACCCAGTACTTC
NA | NA | TRBJ1-1 | TRBV28 | CASSLEREAFF | TGTGCCAGCAGTTTAGAACGTGAAGCTTTCTTT
once | NA | TRBJ2-2 | TRBV18 | CASSPPGDITGELFF | TGTGCCAGCTCACCACCAGGGGACATCACCGGGGAGCTGTTTTTT
few | NA | TRBJ1-5 | TRBV11-3 | CASSLGTGREQHF | TGTGCCAGCAGCTTGGGGACCGGGAGGGAGCAGCATTTT
NA | NA | TRBJ1-6 | TRBV28 | CASSLWEGDNSPLHF | TGTGCCAGCAGTCTCTGGGAGGGGGATAATTCACCCCTCCACTTT
NA | NA | TRBJ1-4 | TRBV30 | CACTGFHTNEKLFF | TGTGCCTGCACAGGCTTTCATACTAATGAAAAACTGTTTTTT
NA | TRBD2 | TRBJ2-3 | TRBV7-2 | CASSLVRGGSTDTQYF | TGTGCCAGCAGCTTAGTACGCGGGGGGTCCACAGATACGCAGTATTTT
few | NA | TRBJ1-2 | TRBV19 | CASSIEGRYGYTF | TGTGCCAGTAGTATTGAAGGGAGGTATGGCTACACCTTC
NA | TRBD1 | TRBJ1-2 | TRBV7-2 | CASSHGTVNYGYTF | TGTGCCAGCAGCCATGGGACAGTTAACTATGGCTACACCTTC
NA | NA | TRBJ2-2 | TRBV19 | CASSLGETTGGELFF | TGTGCCAGTAGTTTAGGGGAGACCACTGGCGGGGAGCTGTTTTTT
few | NA | TRBJ1-1 | TRBV6-6 | CASSNREGAFF | TGTGCCAGCTCTAACAGGGAAGGAGCTTTCTTT
NA | NA | TRBJ1-1 | TRBV7-2 | CASSFDSLNTEAFF | TGTGCCAGCAGCTTTGACAGTTTGAACACTGAAGCTTTCTTT
few | TRBD1 | TRBJ2-7 | TRBV7-2 | CASSQGSGTGTVFYEQYF | TGTGCCAGCAGCCAAGGCTCCGGGACAGGGACTGTCTTCTACGAGCAGTACTTC
NA | NA | TRBJ2-3 | TRBV9 | CASSREGRGRTDTQYF | TGTGCCAGCAGCAGAGAGGGGCGGGGGCGCACAGATACGCAGTATTTT
NA | TRBD2 | TRBJ2-5 | TRBV7-2 | CASSSIPGLAGETQYF | TGTGCCAGCAGCTCAATACCGGGACTAGCGGGGGAGACCCAGTACTTC
NA | NA | TRBJ2-4 | TRBV9 | CASSEGTGNIQYF | TGTGCCAGCAGCGAGGGGACGGGAAACATTCAGTACTTC
few | TRBD2 | TRBJ2-1 | TRBV5-1 | CASSWLLAGGPYNEQFF | TGCGCCAGCAGTTGGTTACTAGCGGGGGGGCCCTACAATGAGCAGTTCTTC
NA | TRBD2 | TRBJ2-5 | TRBV11-3 | CASSLNFLAEETQYF | TGTGCCAGCAGCTTAAATTTCCTAGCGGAAGAGACCCAGTACTTC
NA | TRBD1 | TRBJ1-1 | TRBV6-6 | CASSRTGQENTEAFF | TGTGCCAGCAGTCGGACGGGACAGGAAAACACTGAAGCTTTCTTT
NA | TRBD1 | TRBJ2-7 | TRBV7-2 | CASSAEGRGPYEQYF | TGTGCCAGCAGTGCCGAGGGCAGGGGGCCCTACGAGCAGTACTTC
NA | TRBD2 | TRBJ2-3 | TRBV4-2 | CASSQDLAGQGTDTQYF | TGTGCCAGCAGCCAAGATTTAGCGGGGCAGGGGACAGATACGCAGTATTTT
NA | NA | TRBJ2-5 | TRBV15 | CATSRDLKETQYF | TGTGCCACCAGCAGAGATTTGAAGGAGACCCAGTACTTC
few | TRBD1 | TRBJ1-1 | TRBV6-5 | CASSSLGQGNTEAFF | TGTGCCAGCAGTTCCCTCGGACAGGGGAACACTGAAGCTTTCTTT
NA | NA | TRBJ1-2 | TRBV27 | CASSPGTYGGYTF | TGTGCCAGCAGTCCCGGGACCTACGGGGGCTACACCTTC
NA | NA | TRBJ2-5 | TRBV7-3 | CASSPNLEGTQYF | TGTGCCAGCAGCCCCAATCTAGAGGGGACCCAGTACTTC
NA | TRBD1 | TRBJ2-5 | TRBV4-3 | CASSQGEGTGIGRQETQYF | TGCGCCAGCAGCCAGGGCGAAGGGACAGGGATAGGAAGGCAAGAGACCCAGTACTTC
NA | TRBD1 | TRBJ1-2 | TRBV5-4 | CASSFRDRNYGYTF | TGTGCCAGCAGCTTTAGGGACAGAAACTATGGCTACACCTTC
few | NA | TRBJ2-3 | TRBV25-1 | CASSVEGGTDTQYF | TGTGCCAGCAGTGTGGAAGGAGGCACAGATACGCAGTATTTT
NA | NA | TRBJ2-7 | TRBV11-2 | CASSLEGSWGEQYF | TGTGCCAGCAGCTTAGAAGGTTCTTGGGGCGAGCAGTACTTC
NA | TRBD1 | TRBJ1-2 | TRBV19 | CASSLPLGQGFAYGYTF | TGTGCCAGTAGTCTGCCGTTGGGACAGGGATTTGCCTATGGCTACACCTTC
NA | TRBD2 | TRBJ2-3 | TRBV4-3 | CASSQQRGSTDTQYF | TGCGCCAGCAGCCAACAGCGGGGGAGCACAGATACGCAGTATTTT
NA | TRBD2 | TRBJ2-3 | TRBV5-4 | CASSFYQRGRDTQYF | TGTGCCAGCAGCTTTTACCAGCGGGGGCGTGATACGCAGTATTTT
NA | NA | TRBJ1-1 | TRBV28 | CASNGRINTEAFF | TGTGCCAGCAATGGCAGAATTAACACTGAAGCTTTCTTT
NA | NA | TRBJ2-7 | TRBV4-3 | CASSQDRTRTYEQYF | TGCGCCAGCAGCCAGGATAGGACACGGACCTACGAGCAGTACTTC
NA | NA | TRBJ2-2 | TRBV11-2 | CASSSRRTLNPNTGELFF | TGTGCCAGCAGCTCTCGACGGACTCTTAACCCAAACACCGGGGAGCTGTTTTTT
NA | NA | TRBJ2-7 | TRBV20-1 | CSALDNYEQYF | TGCAGTGCTCTGGACAACTACGAGCAGTACTTC
NA | NA | TRBJ2-7 | TRBV6-6 | CASSSDSVLYEQYF | TGTGCCAGCAGTTCGGACAGTGTCCTCTACGAGCAGTACTTC
NA | NA | TRBJ2-7 | TRBV20-1 | CSATTGYEQYF | TGCAGTGCAACGACAGGCTACGAGCAGTACTTC
NA | NA | TRBJ2-3 | TRBV1 | CTSDCPGGGASGSTDTQYF | TGCACCAGCGATTGTCCTGGCGGGGGGGCCAGTGGGTCCACAGATACGCAGTATTTT
NA | TRBD2 | TRBJ2-2 | TRBV10-3 | CAILGLAGGPGELFF | TGTGCCATCTTGGGACTAGCGGGGGGGCCCGGGGAGCTGTTTTTT
NA | TRBD1 | TRBJ2-1 | TRBV27 | CASTLRMDRDPKGRNEQFF | TGTGCCAGCACCCTCCGGATGGACAGGGACCCCAAGGGAAGAAATGAGCAGTTCTTC
NA | NA | TRBJ2-5 | TRBV7-9 | CASSFIWEERGQETQYF | TGTGCCAGCAGCTTTATCTGGGAGGAAAGGGGCCAAGAGACCCAGTACTTC